The next 31 T cell receptor beta chains were all read from a single sample in a study of long-term antiretroviral therapy in people with HIV (dated 2022 in TCRdb). The immunoSEQ hsTCRB v3.0 assay was used at survey level resolution to sequence the TRB variable region. Imported from immuneACCESS, the table was reduced by TCRdb to in-frame sequences with V and J called. These copies leave out some clones; in studies compared against another copy, an unresolved V gene accounts for under half, and the cause of the remainder is not known. Within this sample are 35,000 to 50,000 clones, with roughly 86% of them counted one time only. 5.1% of the sample belongs to the ten largest clones. The sequenced sample was unsorted PBMCs, obtained 0.1 years before starting antiretroviral therapy. These receptors were obtained from a woman in her fifties or sixties with HIV.

This sequence joins TRBV6-6 and TRBJ1-5, with TRBD1 identical over 8 bases. V shed 7 bases, J shed 3 bases, and the junction held 8 bases outside the gene matches. CDR3 length: 15 amino acids. CDR1 is MNHNY and CDR2 is SVGAGI in the germline V gene (reference sequence). The chain's CDR3 is CASTDPDRVNQPQHF. The CDR3 DNA follows: TGTGCCAGCACCGACCCGGACAGGGTCAATCAGCCCCAGCATTTT.

V and J are TRBV30 and TRBJ1-2; D is undetermined. The V gene lost 0 bases and the J gene lost 7 bases, with 9 bases spanning the gap. The CDR3 is made up of 12 amino acids. The germline V gene encodes CDR1 GTSNPN and CDR2 SVGIG (reference sequence). In DNA, the CDR3 is TGTGCCTGGAGTGTAACTCGAGGTGGCTACACCTTC. Encoded protein: CAWSVTRGGYTF.

The rearrangement joins TRBV2 to TRBJ2-2, with 11 bases identical to TRBD1. V lost 7 bases and J lost 6; bases outside the gene matches: 10. This CDR3 contains 16 residues. Germline CDR1 reads SNHLY; CDR2 reads FYNNEI. CDR3 residues: CASTTDRGRLPGELFF. For the CDR3, the DNA is TGTGCCAGCACGACGGACAGGGGGCGCCTCCCCGGGGAGCTGTTTTTT.

This clone has just one count. The chain joins TRBV11-3 to TRBJ2-3, with D perhaps matching TRBD1 (6 bases). CDR3 length: 15 amino acids. V was cut by 1 base and J by 4 bases, with 12 bases left in between. Germline loops: CDR1 SGHNT, CDR2 YENEEA. Here the CDR3 DNA reads TGTGCCAGCAGCTTAGGCAGGGGCGACCCAGATACGCAGTATTTT. Protein: CASSLGRGDPDTQYF.

The CDR3 DNA sequence: TGTGCCAGCAGCCAAGTCAAGGGGACGGCAAACACCATATATTTT. Amino acid sequence: CASSQVKGTANTIYF. The rearrangement joins TRBV14 to TRBJ1-3; D perhaps matches TRBD1 (5 bases). CDR1 SGHDN and CDR2 FVKESK come from the germline V gene. Trimming cost V 1 base and J 6 bases, with 13 bases left between them. The length of the CDR3 is 15 residues.

The CDR3 region is CASSGTYEQYF. CDR3 coding DNA: TGTGCCAGCTCGGGGACTTACGAGCAGTACTTC. This chain connects TRBV5-4 to TRBJ2-7; D possibly corresponds to TRBD2 (6 bases). Germline V lookup: CDR1 SGHNT, CDR2 YYREEE (reference sequence). V lost 7 bases, J lost 4 bases, and 9 bases lay in between. There are 11 residues in the CDR3.

This chain connects TRBV6-6 to TRBJ1-1, with 9 nucleotides matching TRBD1. The V gene's germline CDR1 is MNHNY and CDR2 SVGAGI (reference sequence). Trimming at V came to 2 bases and at J to 5 bases, leaving 6 bases not matched to a gene. The CDR3 contains 15 residues. CDR3 DNA sequence: TGTGCCAGCAGTTACAATAGGGACAGGGTTACTGAAGCTTTCTTT. It encodes CASSYNRDRVTEAFF.

The CDR3 here is CASSGGGDVSETQYF. In DNA, the CDR3 is TGTGCCAGCAGTGGGGGGGGTGACGTTTCAGAGACCCAGTACTTC. The V and J genes are TRBV2 and TRBJ2-5; 7 bases align to TRBD2. Germline V lookup: CDR1 SNHLY, CDR2 FYNNEI. The CDR3 runs 15 residues. V was pared by 4 bases and J by 4 bases, with 9 bases of the junction left unmatched.

This clone was seen a handful of times. The gene calls are TRBV19 and TRBJ2-1, with 7 bases matching TRBD2. After removal of 7 bases from V and 6 bases from J, the junction contained 15 bases not matched to a gene. Germline loops: CDR1 LNHDA, CDR2 SQIVND (reference sequence). The CDR3 length is 16 residues. The CDR3 DNA reads as TGTGCCAGTACTACCGGCGAAGCGGGGTGGGGCAATGAGCAGTTCTTC. Translating gives CASTTGEAGWGNEQFF.

This sequence joins TRBV2 and TRBJ1-2; D is possibly TRBD1 (6 bases). Per germline, CDR1 SNHLY and CDR2 FYNNEI. The CDR3 runs to 13 residues. Trimming removed 2 bases from V and 8 bases from J, with 12 bases in between. CDR3 protein: CASSERGVGGYTF. CDR3 coding DNA: TGTGCCAGCAGTGAAAGGGGGGTGGGGGGCTACACCTTC. The variable domain in full, completed from reference TRBV2 and TRBJ1-2, reads EPEVTQTPSHQVTQMGQEVILRCVPISNHLYFYWYRQILGQKVEFLVSFYNNEISEKSEIFDDQFSVERPDGSNFTLKIRSTKLEDSAMYFCASSERGVGGYTFGSGTRLTVV.

V usage is TRBV29-1 and J usage is TRBJ2-5; either TRBD1 or TRBD2 may supply D (5 bases each). Trimming cost V 4 bases and J 3 bases, with 15 bases left between them. This CDR3 region has 14 residues. From germline, CDR1 is SQVTM and CDR2 ANQGSEA. The CDR3 sequence: CSVVKGTKKETQYF. The CDR3 DNA is TGCAGCGTTGTAAAAGGGACCAAAAAAGAGACCCAGTACTTC.

The chain carries TRBV30 and TRBJ1-4; D unclear. The CDR3 extends over 15 amino acids. V was shortened by 0 bases and J by 8 bases, with 16 bases between the two germline ends. Germline V gene lookup returns CDR1 GTSNPN and CDR2 SVGIG (reference sequence). The CDR3 loop reads CAWSVLDGPKEKLFF. The CDR3 nucleotides read TGTGCCTGGAGTGTATTGGACGGACCCAAGGAAAAACTGTTTTTT.

V and J are TRBV7-8 and TRBJ2-7, with D hard to call. Trimming took 1 base from V and 1 from J, leaving 11 bases between them. The CDR3 covers 15 residues. Germline CDR1 reads SGHVS; CDR2 reads FQNEAQ. CDR3 nucleotide sequence: TGTGCCAGCAGCTTAGGAAGCCATCCTTCCTACGAGCAGTACTTC. It codes for CASSLGSHPSYEQYF.

The chain employs TRBV9 and TRBJ1-1, with D possibly matching TRBD1 (5 bases). Germline assignment: CDR1 SGDLS and CDR2 YYNGEE. Trimming took off 4 bases at V and 4 bases at J, with 11 bases between the two ends. There are 13 residues in the CDR3. The DNA for the CDR3 is TGTGCCAGCAGCTTACAGGCATCCACTGAAGCTTTCTTT. Translation gives CASSLQASTEAFF.

The chain joins TRBV5-8 to TRBJ2-7; no definite D call. Germline CDR1 and CDR2: SGHTS and YDEGEE. The CDR3 extends over 10 amino acids. V gave up 0 bases and J gave up 11 bases, with 6 bases separating them. In DNA, the CDR3 is TGTGCCAGCAGCTTGGACCCTAAGTACTTC. Translating gives CASSLDPKYF. Full variable domain (outside the CDR3, taken from reference TRBV5-8 and TRBJ2-7): EAGVTQSPTHLIKTRGQQATLRCSPISGHTSVYWYQQALGLGLQFLLWYDEGEERNRGNFPPRFSGRQFPNYSSELNVNALELEDSALYLCASSLDPKYFGPGTRLTVT.

The chain couples TRBV5-1 to TRBJ2-3; TRBD1 or TRBD2 may be the D gene (6 bases each). The CDR3 is 15 amino acids. Germline V CDR1 and CDR2: SGHRS, YFSETQ. V was shortened by 5 bases and J by 2 bases, with 15 bases between the two germline ends. CDR3 region: CASRGGLVTTDTQYF. The CDR3 DNA reads TGCGCCAGCAGAGGGGGGCTAGTCACCACAGATACGCAGTATTTT.

The table lists this clone with a count of one. The rearrangement links TRBV5-4 to TRBJ1-2, with a tentative D call TRBD1 (5 bases). Trimming took 0 bases from V and 4 from J, leaving 7 bases between them. CDR1 and CDR2 from the germline V gene are SGHNT and YYREEE (reference sequence). The CDR3 is made up of 13 amino acids. The CDR3 bases are TGTGCCAGCAGCTTGGTGGGGGTCTATGGCTACACCTTC. As protein: CASSLVGVYGYTF.

The chain uses TRBV30 and TRBJ2-2, with TRBD1 matching 8 bases. J was trimmed by 1 base and V by 3 bases; bases with no gene match: 10. The CDR3 covers 17 residues. The germline CDR1 and CDR2 sequences are GTSNPN and SVGIG (reference sequence). As DNA, the CDR3 is TGTGCCTGGAGCCTACTCAGGGGGCTGAGGAACACCGGGGAGCTGTTTTTT. Its translation: CAWSLLRGLRNTGELFF.

The J gene is TRBJ1-2, the V gene TRBV4-3, with D tentatively TRBD1 (6 bases). V lost 0 bases to trimming and J lost 1 base, with 18 bases between them. There are 18 residues in the CDR3. The germline gives CDR1 LGHNA, CDR2 YSLEER. CDR3 DNA: TGCGCCAGCAGCCAAGATGGGGCGGGGGCGAGGGTTAACTATGGCTACACCTTC. Translation: CASSQDGAGARVNYGYTF.

A single count supports this clone. This chain uses TRBV30 with TRBJ2-5, with D possibly TRBD1 on 5 matching bases. Per the germline V gene, CDR1 is GTSNPN and CDR2 is SVGIG (reference sequence). CDR3 length: 12 amino acids. V was trimmed by 4 bases and J by 7 bases, leaving 13 bases between them. CDR3 sequence: CAWNGFQGTQYF. In DNA form, the CDR3 reads TGTGCCTGGAATGGGTTTCAGGGGACCCAGTACTTC.

The chain employs TRBV6-5 and TRBJ1-1; 7 nucleotides match TRBD1. The CDR3 is 16 residues long. Unmatched junction bases numbered 11, after V lost 0 bases and J lost 7 bases. Germline assignment: CDR1 MNHEY and CDR2 SVGAGI. CDR3 loop: CASSYSGAGGKVEAFF. The DNA of the CDR3 is TGTGCCAGCAGTTACTCGGGGGCAGGGGGGAAGGTTGAAGCTTTCTTT.

The chain recombines TRBV2 with TRBJ1-3; unclear D gene. V lost 7 bases and J lost 0, with 7 bases in between. This CDR3 contains 13 residues. In germline, CDR1 is SNHLY, CDR2 FYNNEI. The CDR3 loop reads CASKPVSGNTIYF. The CDR3 DNA follows: TGTGCCAGCAAGCCAGTCTCTGGAAACACCATATATTTT.

This clone was detected only once. The CDR3: CASSPGRGYEQYF. Here the CDR3 DNA reads TGTGCCAGCTCACCAGGCAGGGGCTACGAGCAGTACTTC. V usage is TRBV18 and J usage is TRBJ2-7, with D possibly matching TRBD1 (6 bases). The CDR3 length is 13 residues. V lost 2 bases, J lost 3 bases, and 8 bases lay in between. Germline V CDR1 and CDR2: KGHSH, LQKENI.

V is TRBV7-9 and J is TRBJ2-7; 7 bases are shared with TRBD1. The CDR3 sequence is 14 residues long. CDR1 and CDR2 from the germline V gene are SEHNR and FQNEAQ (reference sequence). Trimming removed 11 bases from V and 0 bases from J; junction bases left unmatched: 10. DNA of the CDR3: TGTGCCTCCGCTCCGACAGGGAACTCCTACGAGCAGTACTTC. Protein product: CASAPTGNSYEQYF.

This sequence joins TRBV4-2 and TRBJ2-2; 9 nucleotides line up with TRBD1. The V segment lost 0 bases and the J segment 5 bases; nucleotides outside the gene matches: 7. The CDR3 contains 17 residues. Germline V CDR1 and CDR2: LGHNA, YNFKEQ. CDR3 region: CASSQDMRTGATGELFF. Written as DNA, the CDR3 is TGTGCCAGCAGCCAAGATATGCGGACAGGGGCAACCGGGGAGCTGTTTTTT.

This chain connects TRBV7-2 to TRBJ1-4, with D uncertain. Trimming removed 5 bases from V and 0 bases from J, with 7 bases in between. The V gene's germline CDR1 is SGHTA and CDR2 FQGNSA. The CDR3 loop spans 14 amino acids. CDR3 sequence: CASSLTATNEKLFF. The CDR3 DNA is TGTGCCAGCAGCCTGACTGCAACTAATGAAAAACTGTTTTTT.

The rearrangement uses TRBV7-2 and TRBJ2-1; possibly TRBD1 for D (6 bases). The V end lost 1 base, the J end lost 7 bases, and 8 bases lay between the germline ends. This CDR3 is built from 13 residues. CDR1 is SGHTA, CDR2 FQGNSA, per germline. This CDR3 is CASSLEGGNEQFF. In nucleotides, the CDR3 is TGTGCCAGCAGCTTAGAAGGGGGAAATGAGCAGTTCTTC.

Points on this clone: One end of the junction fails to match germline, which may point to a read error. J is TRBJ2-3 and V is TRBV11-1, with TRBD2 as a possible D gene (6 bases). Looked up from germline, CDR1 is SGHAT and CDR2 is FQDESV (reference sequence). The CDR3 length is 12 residues. CDR3 in DNA: TGTGCCAGCAGCTTAGGGTCTCGGACTACCCTTTTT. Translating it yields CASSLGSRTTLF.

The chain combines TRBV5-1 with TRBJ2-7; D tentatively fits TRBD1 or TRBD2 (5 bases each). The germline gives CDR1 SGHRS, CDR2 YFSETQ. This CDR3 spans 14 amino acids. Trimming took off 4 bases at V and 6 bases at J, with 17 bases between the two ends. CDR3 coding DNA: TGCGCCAGCAGCCCGGCGATGGGACGCGGCGAGCAGTACTTC. Translating gives CASSPAMGRGEQYF.

This clone was counted a single time. The gene calls are TRBV6-1 and TRBJ2-5, with 10 bases identical to TRBD1. The trim removed 4 bases at V and 1 base at J, leaving 9 bases unmatched. CDR1 and CDR2 from the germline V gene are MNHNS and SASEGT. The CDR3 runs 17 residues. The CDR3 DNA reads as TGTGCCAGCAGTGGACGGGACAGGGGATGGGGCCAAGAGACCCAGTACTTC. This gives the protein CASSGRDRGWGQETQYF.

This sequence joins TRBV11-3 and TRBJ2-2, with D uncertain. From germline, CDR1 is SGHNT and CDR2 YENEEA. V was pared by 3 bases and J by 13 bases, with 12 bases between. This CDR3 spans 12 amino acids. This CDR3 is CASSFRGERLFF. The CDR3 nucleotides read TGTGCCAGCAGCTTCCGAGGCGAGCGGCTGTTTTTT.